A single sample is the source of the 30 T cell receptor beta chains below, sequenced in a study of tumor-infiltrating lymphocytes in primary liver carcinoma (dated by TCRdb to about 2017). Sequencing instrument: Illumina HiSeq 2500. A constant-region primer and ProtoScript II reverse transcriptase were used to reverse-transcribe TCRbeta-specific cDNA from roughly 480 ng total RNA. Construction of the TCRbeta libraries relied on three nested rounds of multiplex PCR, following a slightly modified ARM-PCR procedure. Multiplex TRBV1-TRBV30 forward primers and a Cbeta reverse primer were used in the first two PCR rounds, each of which was run for approximately 11 cycles. The public reads were quality trimmed at Q25 with fastp and then assembled into clones with MiXCR by TCRdb, keeping productive beta chains. Under each unique CDR3 protein, matching rows form one entry showing the most common genes and DNA. For this sample there are roughly 48,000 distinct CDR3 sequences; over 65% appear just once. The ten largest clones take up approximately 30% of the sample.

Total RNA and DNA were co-extracted without cell sorting from around 20-30 mg of bulk tissue using the AllPrep DNA/RNA mini kit. The sample consisted of liver tumor tissue from sampling region 3. The sample's cell subset or site label is to be understood as: tumor region T3, left-lateral pole. Receptors were obtained from a man aged 40-49 years with primary liver carcinoma and hepatitis B virus infection.

The chain's CDR3 is CSANAVGAYTQYF. Written as DNA, the CDR3 is TGCAGCGCCAACGCGGTAGGCGCATATACGCAGTATTTT. The rearrangement links TRBV29-1 to TRBJ2-3, with D hard to call. Per the germline V gene, CDR1 is SQVTM and CDR2 is ANQGSEA. Between the trimmed V and J ends, which lost 7 bases and 7 bases, there was a span of 18 bases. CDR3 length: 13 residues.

Concerning this clonotype: The junction and the germline gene differ at one end; a read error may be behind it. The chain links TRBV29-1 to TRBJ1-1, with TRBD1 as a possible D gene (6 bases). In germline, CDR1 is SQVTM, CDR2 ANQGSEA. CDR3 size: 13 residues. The CDR3: CSVGGRGATEALF. In nucleotides, the CDR3 is TGCAGCGTTGGCGGTCGGGGGGCCACTGAAGCTCTCTTT.

Relative to its sample, this clonotype is medium-sized. The rearrangement joins TRBV11-2 to TRBJ1-3, with a weak D call TRBD1 (5 bases). The V gene's germline CDR1 is SGHAT and CDR2 FQNNGV. The CDR3 contains 14 residues. The V end was cut by 0 bases, the J end by 8 bases, with 11 bases between. CDR3 region: CASSLEAGRDTIYF. The CDR3, as DNA: TGTGCCAGCAGCTTAGAGGCGGGGCGGGACACCATATATTTT.

This sequence joins TRBV11-2 and TRBJ2-5; 10 nucleotides match TRBD2. Trimming cost V 1 base and J 5 bases; bases outside gene matches: 13. Germline lookup yields CDR1 SGHAT and CDR2 FQNNGV. This CDR3 region has 18 residues. The CDR3 DNA sequence: TGTGCCAGCAGCTTAGGACCGTCAGGAGTAGCGGGAGGTGAGACCCAGTACTTC. It specifies CASSLGPSGVAGGETQYF. The full variable domain, completed using reference TRBV11-2 and TRBJ2-5, is EAGVAQSPRYKIIEKRQSVAFWCNPISGHATLYWYQQILGQGPKLLIQFQNNGVVDDSQLPKDRFSAERLKGVDSTLKIQPAKLEDSAVYLCASSLGPSGVAGGETQYFGPGTRLLVL.

The V gene is TRBV10-2, the J gene TRBJ2-1; possibly TRBD2 for D (5 bases). The CDR3 totals 16 residues. Trimming pared 10 bases from V and 5 bases from J, leaving 24 bases between. Germline V gene lookup returns CDR1 WSHSY and CDR2 SAAADI. Here the CDR3 DNA reads TGCGCCAACATCGGGCCTAGCCAGAAATCCAACAATGAGCAGTTCTTC. It encodes CANIGPSQKSNNEQFF.

A note on this clonotype: A junction end diverges from the germline sequence, so it may reflect a read error. The chain links TRBV14 to TRBJ2-1, with D unclear. The CDR3 has 15 residues. CDR1 and CDR2 (germline): SGHDN, FVKESK. This CDR3 reads CASSQALRSYNEQFF. The CDR3 coding sequence is TGTGCCAGCAGCCAAGCTCTTAGGTCCTATAATGAGCAGTTCTTC.

This clonotype came up once. One end of the junction varies from germline; a read error may be responsible. This rearrangement joins TRBV11-2 to TRBJ2-7; 14 bases align to TRBD2. The CDR3 consists of 19 residues. The germline CDR1 and CDR2 sequences are SGHAT and FQNNGV. CDR3 sequence reads: CASTSDRGRTSGGCYEQYF. In DNA, the CDR3 is TGTGCCAGCACCTCGGACAGGGGGCGGACTAGCGGGGGGTGCTACGAACAGTACTTC.

Details on this clonotype: No conserved phenylalanine or tryptophan ends this CDR3, so it is likely a read error. The V gene is TRBV6-6, the J gene TRBJ2-1, with D unclear. CDR3 length: 14 amino acids. The germline CDR1 and CDR2 sequences are MNHNY and SVGAGI (reference sequence). The CDR3 loop is CARMDLHSYYEQFY. The CDR3 DNA reads as TGTGCCAGGATGGACCTGCACTCCTACTATGAGCAGTTCTAC.

This clonotype was counted at least ten times. The chain has TRBV30 and TRBJ2-7; 12 positions match TRBD2. The CDR3 sequence is 16 residues long. V was pared by 5 bases and J by 0 bases, with 8 bases of the junction left unmatched. Germline V CDR1 and CDR2: GTSNPN, SVGIG (reference sequence). Here the CDR3 DNA reads TGTGCCTGGTGTTTAACTAGCGGGAGGTTCTCCTACGAGCAGTACTTC. Translated: CAWCLTSGRFSYEQYF.

This clonotype was observed once. This chain uses TRBV11-3 with TRBJ2-1, with 7 bases fitting TRBD2. From germline, CDR1 is SGHNT and CDR2 YENEEA. The CDR3 consists of 16 residues. V lost 6 bases, J lost 9 bases, and 17 bases stayed unmatched. CDR3 amino acids: CASRLSGTCGRGEQFF. The CDR3 DNA reads as TGTGCCAGCAGGTTATCGGGGACTTGCGGGAGAGGTGAGCAGTTCTTC.

Remarks on this clonotype: A read error may account for a junction end that differs from germline. The V call is TRBV7-3, the J call TRBJ2-5; 7 bases map to TRBD2. The length of the CDR3 is 13 residues. Germline V gene sequence: CDR1 SGHTA, CDR2 FQGTGA. CDR3 loop: CARSLGTERDQYF. CDR3 coding DNA: TGTGCCAGAAGCTTGGGGACCGAGCGGGACCAGTACTTC.

This clonotype was detected ten times or more. The chain combines TRBV10-2 with TRBJ1-5; 9 bases are a match to TRBD1. V dropped 0 bases and J dropped 6; count of bases not matched to a gene: 0. This CDR3 is built from 14 residues. CDR1 is WSHSY and CDR2 is SAAADI in the germline V gene. CDR3 sequence: CASSESDRGQPQHF. DNA of the CDR3: TGCGCCAGCAGTGAGTCGGACAGGGGTCAGCCCCAGCATTTT.

Only one count was recorded for this clonotype. One end of the junction is discordant with germline, which a read error may explain. J is TRBJ2-5 and V is TRBV11-2, with D unclear. This CDR3 is built from 13 residues. Germline CDR1 and CDR2: SGHAT and FQNNGV. CDR3 nucleotide sequence: TGTACCAGCATCTTAGATTTTCTGGAGACCCAGCACTTC. Its protein is CTSILDFLETQHF.

As concerns this clonotype: An end of the junction differs from the germline gene, which may be a read error. The chain carries TRBV12-3 or TRBV12-4 and TRBJ2-5; D remains ambiguous. CDR3 length: 14 amino acids. CDR3 sequence (DNA): TGTGCCAGCAGTTTCCCGGCTACTCAAGAGATCCAGTACTTT. Translated, it gives CASSFPATQEIQYF.

The CDR3 bases are TGCGCCAGCAGCCTTGACAGGTCCCCTGAACGCACCATATATTTT. This sequence encodes CASSLDRSPERTIYF. The chain is built from TRBV4-1 and TRBJ1-3, with a weak D call TRBD1 (6 bases). The V gene's germline CDR1 is MGHRA and CDR2 YSYEKL. The V end lost 4 bases, the J end lost 9 bases, and 19 bases lay between the germline ends. This CDR3 spans 15 amino acids.

In the case of this clonotype: Sequence at one end of the junction differs from germline and may be a read error. The J gene is TRBJ2-6, the V gene TRBV7-9; D gene ambiguous. The CDR3 totals 15 residues. CDR1 and CDR2 from the germline V gene are SEHNR and FQNEAQ (reference sequence). CDR3 nucleotides: TGTGTCAGCACCGGAGAAGACTCTGGGGCCAACGTCCTGACTTTC. It encodes CVSTGEDSGANVLTF.

J is TRBJ2-1 and V is TRBV7-3, with D possibly matching TRBD2 (5 bases). V was clipped by 2 bases and J by 10 bases, with 21 bases between them. Per the germline V gene, CDR1 is SGHTA and CDR2 is FQGTGA. This CDR3 comprises 16 residues. CDR3 region: CASSLAPPGNYDEQFF. DNA of the CDR3: TGTGCCAGCAGCTTAGCGCCGCCCGGGAACTACGACGAGCAGTTCTTC.

Concerning this clonotype itself: Sequence at one end of the junction differs from germline and may be a read error. V gene TRBV11-2 combines with J gene TRBJ2-7; D is perhaps TRBD1 (6 bases). CDR3 size: 17 residues. Germline V gene sequence: CDR1 SGHAT, CDR2 FQNNGV. The CDR3 here is CASSLDFGTPSSYEQWF. Here the CDR3 DNA reads TGTGCCAGCAGCTTAGACTTCGGGACACCCAGCTCATACGAGCAGTGGTTC.

The chain recombines TRBV30 with TRBJ2-3; tentatively, D is TRBD2 (5 bases). Looked up from germline, CDR1 is GTSNPN and CDR2 is SVGIG (reference sequence). The V and J ends lost 3 bases and 14 bases respectively, with 24 bases between them. The CDR3 has 14 residues. The DNA of the CDR3 is TGTGCCTGGAGGGGGTTGGGGAGTACAGATACCCGGTATTTT. This sequence encodes CAWRGLGSTDTRYF.

This clonotype has ten or more counts. The chain couples TRBV5-6 to TRBJ2-1; D uncertain. V was pared by 1 base and J by 5 bases, with 13 bases between. This CDR3 spans 15 amino acids. Germline-derived CDR1 and CDR2 are SGHDT and YYEEEE. The CDR3 DNA is TGTGCCAGCAGCTTGTTAACGGTGTCAGACAATGAGCAGTTCTTC. Translated: CASSLLTVSDNEQFF.

As for this clonotype: The conserved final phenylalanine or tryptophan is absent from the CDR3, which likely points to a read error. DNA for the CDR3: TGTGCCTGTCCTGGGCCGAGATCCTACAATGAGCAGTTCTCC. Protein product: CACPGPRSYNEQFS. The chain employs TRBV6-1 and TRBJ2-1; no clear D. V was cut by 11 bases and J by 1 base, with 15 bases left in between. The CDR3 has 14 amino acids. The germline CDR1 and CDR2 sequences are MNHNS and SASEGT.

This clonotype was seen many times. V and J are TRBV30 and TRBJ2-7; D not resolved. CDR3 length: 12 residues. Germline CDR1 and CDR2: GTSNPN and SVGIG (reference sequence). The V and J ends lost 0 bases and 6 bases respectively, with 9 bases between them. The CDR3 reads CAWSVGDIEQYF. Here the CDR3 DNA reads TGTGCCTGGAGTGTAGGCGACATCGAGCAGTACTTC.

As for this clonotype: Because it lacks the conserved phenylalanine or tryptophan at the end, this CDR3 is likely a read error. J is TRBJ2-3 and V is TRBV6-1; D is perhaps TRBD1 (5 bases). Germline V lookup: CDR1 MNHNS, CDR2 SASEGT. The CDR3 is 16 amino acids. CDR3 sequence reads: CASSEEIFQGRDTQYY. The CDR3 DNA sequence: TGTGCCAGTAGTGAAGAAATCTTCCAGGGCCGGGATACGCAGTATTAT.

As to this clonotype: Since no conserved phenylalanine or tryptophan closes the CDR3, a read error is the likely cause. This chain links TRBV4-1 with TRBJ2-2, with 7 bases matching TRBD1. Germline V gene sequence: CDR1 MGHRA, CDR2 YSYEKL. V shed 6 bases and J 7 bases; nucleotides not matched to a gene: 8. The CDR3 is made up of 14 amino acids. The CDR3: CASRLGGQGGELFL. CDR3 sequence (DNA): TGCGCCAGCAGACTAGGGGGCCAGGGCGGGGAGCTGTTTCTC.

Comments on this clonotype: The junction differs from germline at one of its ends, possibly a read error. V gene TRBV11-2 combines with J gene TRBJ2-1, with 8 bases fitting TRBD2. Germline CDR1 is SGHAT and CDR2 is FQNNGV. CDR3 length: 16 amino acids. The CDR3 coding sequence is TGTACCAGCAGCTTGGATATCGGACTAGCCCTGGGTGAGCAATTCTTC. As protein: CTSSLDIGLALGEQFF.

This sequence joins TRBV4-2 and TRBJ2-7; 10 nucleotides match TRBD2. V lost 0 bases, J lost 2 bases, and 10 bases stayed unmatched. Germline CDR1 reads LGHNA; CDR2 reads YNFKEQ. The CDR3 runs 18 residues. The CDR3 here is CASSQEVTSGREPYEQYF. The CDR3, as DNA: TGTGCCAGCAGCCAAGAGGTCACGAGCGGGAGGGAACCCTACGAGCAGTACTTC.

With respect to this clonotype: A read error may account for a junction end that differs from germline. J is TRBJ2-5 and V is TRBV5-4, with 10 bases fitting TRBD2. The V gene's germline CDR1 is SGHNT and CDR2 YYREEE (reference sequence). The length of the CDR3 is 16 residues. The CDR3 is CARSTLSGRLQEIQYF. The CDR3 nucleotides are TGTGCCAGGAGCACCCTTAGCGGGAGGCTTCAAGAGATCCAGTACTTC.

The rearrangement joins TRBV11-2 to TRBJ2-7; D is possibly TRBD2 (5 bases). CDR1 is SGHAT, CDR2 FQNNGV, per germline. CDR3 length equals 15 residues. The CDR3 loop reads CTNTPLEAAHYEQYF. The CDR3 coding sequence is TGTACCAACACCCCCTTGGAAGCGGCTCACTACGAGCAGTACTTC.

This clonotype appeared many times. The rearrangement uses TRBV6-5 and TRBJ1-2; weak D call: TRBD1 (5 bases). CDR1 MNHEY and CDR2 SVGAGI come from the germline V gene. Trimming left V 2 bases short and J 1 base short, with 8 bases between. The CDR3 is 14 residues long. The CDR3 bases are TGTGCCAGCAGTTACAAGGGGCTTAACTATGGCTACACCTTC. Residues: CASSYKGLNYGYTF.

Comment on this clonotype: Germline and junction disagree at one end, which may indicate a read error. V and J are TRBV13 and TRBJ1-1; D ambiguous. CDR3 size: 12 residues. Germline V CDR1 and CDR2: PRHDT, FYEKMQ (reference sequence). The CDR3 coding sequence is TGTGCCGGCAGCTTAGCCCGTACTGAAGCTTTCTTT. Its translation: CAGSLARTEAFF. Full variable domain (missing parts from reference TRBV13 and TRBJ1-1): AAGVIQSPRHLIKEKRETATLKCYPIPRHDTVYWYQQGPGQDPQFLISFYEKMQSDKGSIPDRFSAQQFSDYHSELNMSSLELGDSALYFCAGSLARTEAFFGQGTRLTVV.